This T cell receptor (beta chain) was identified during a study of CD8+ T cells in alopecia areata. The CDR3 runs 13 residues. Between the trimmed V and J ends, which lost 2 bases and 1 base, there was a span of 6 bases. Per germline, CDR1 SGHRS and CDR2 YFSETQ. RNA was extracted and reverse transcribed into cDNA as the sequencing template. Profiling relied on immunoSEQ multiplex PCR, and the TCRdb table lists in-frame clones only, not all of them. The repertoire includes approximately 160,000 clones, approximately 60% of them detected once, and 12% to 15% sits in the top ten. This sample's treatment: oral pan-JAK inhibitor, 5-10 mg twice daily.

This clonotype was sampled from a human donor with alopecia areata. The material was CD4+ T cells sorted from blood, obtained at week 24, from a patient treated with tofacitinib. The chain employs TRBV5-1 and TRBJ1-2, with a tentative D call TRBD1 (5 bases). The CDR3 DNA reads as TGCGCCAGCAGCTTTGGGGGTAACTATGGCTACACCTTC. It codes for CASSFGGNYGYTF.